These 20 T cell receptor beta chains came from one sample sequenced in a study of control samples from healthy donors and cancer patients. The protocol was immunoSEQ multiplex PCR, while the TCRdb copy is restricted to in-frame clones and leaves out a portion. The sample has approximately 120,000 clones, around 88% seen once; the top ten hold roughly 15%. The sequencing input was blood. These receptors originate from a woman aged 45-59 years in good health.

Written as DNA, the CDR3 is TGTGCCAGCAAGGGACTTTTACCTGAAGCTTTCTTT. It encodes CASKGLLPEAFF. The genes are TRBV2 and TRBJ1-1; weak D call: TRBD1 (5 bases). With 7 bases removed from V and 6 bases from J, the gap between germline ends came to 12 bases. Germline-derived CDR1 and CDR2 are SNHLY and FYNNEI. The CDR3 is 12 residues long. Together with reference TRBV2 and TRBJ1-1, the CDR3 gives the full variable domain: EPEVTQTPSHQVTQMGQEVILRCVPISNHLYFYWYRQILGQKVEFLVSFYNNEISEKSEIFDDQFSVERPDGSNFTLKIRSTKLEDSAMYFCASKGLLPEAFFGQGTRLTVV.

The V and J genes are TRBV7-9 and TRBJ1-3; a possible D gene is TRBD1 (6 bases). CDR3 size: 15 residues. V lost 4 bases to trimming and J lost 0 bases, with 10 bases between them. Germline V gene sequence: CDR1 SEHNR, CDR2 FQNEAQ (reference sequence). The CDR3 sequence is CASSSYRDSGNTIYF. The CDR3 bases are TGTGCCAGCAGCTCCTACAGGGACTCTGGAAACACCATATATTTT.

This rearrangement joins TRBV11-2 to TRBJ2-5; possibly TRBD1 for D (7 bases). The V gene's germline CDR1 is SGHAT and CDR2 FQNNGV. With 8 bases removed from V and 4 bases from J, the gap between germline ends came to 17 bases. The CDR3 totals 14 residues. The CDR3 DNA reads TGTGCCAGCCAAGCAGGGGGGTTAGGAGAGACCCAGTACTTC. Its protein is CASQAGGLGETQYF.

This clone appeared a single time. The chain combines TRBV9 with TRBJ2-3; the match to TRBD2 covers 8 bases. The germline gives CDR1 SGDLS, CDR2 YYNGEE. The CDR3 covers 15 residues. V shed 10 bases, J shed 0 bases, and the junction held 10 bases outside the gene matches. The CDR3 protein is CAPTAGVSSTDTQYF. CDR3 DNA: TGTGCCCCCACAGCGGGGGTCTCTAGCACAGATACGCAGTATTTT.

CDR3 residues: CASIRDRRSYNSPLHF. In DNA form, the CDR3 reads TGTGCCAGCATCAGGGACAGACGATCCTATAATTCACCCCTCCACTTT. The chain carries TRBV2 and TRBJ1-6, with 7 bases matching TRBD1. The CDR3 length is 16 residues. Per germline, CDR1 SNHLY and CDR2 FYNNEI. The trim removed 7 bases at V and 1 base at J, leaving 7 bases unmatched.

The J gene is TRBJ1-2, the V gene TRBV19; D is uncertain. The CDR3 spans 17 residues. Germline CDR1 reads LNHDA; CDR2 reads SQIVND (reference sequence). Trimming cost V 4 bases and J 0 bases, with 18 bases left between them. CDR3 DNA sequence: TGTGCCAGTAGTAGTCTCTCGCAGCGTAACACTAACTATGGCTACACCTTC. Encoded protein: CASSSLSQRNTNYGYTF.

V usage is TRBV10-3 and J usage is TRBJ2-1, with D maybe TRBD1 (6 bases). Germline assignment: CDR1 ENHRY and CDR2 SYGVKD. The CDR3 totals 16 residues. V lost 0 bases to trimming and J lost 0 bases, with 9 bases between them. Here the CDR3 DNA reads TGTGCCATCAGTGAGTCGGACAGCAGCTCCTACAATGAGCAGTTCTTC. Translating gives CAISESDSSSYNEQFF.

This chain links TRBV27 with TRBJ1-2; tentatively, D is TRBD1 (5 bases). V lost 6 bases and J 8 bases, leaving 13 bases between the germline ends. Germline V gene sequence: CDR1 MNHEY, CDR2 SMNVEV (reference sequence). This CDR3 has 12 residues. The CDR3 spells CASRRGDVGYTF. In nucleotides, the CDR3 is TGTGCCAGCAGGAGGGGCGACGTCGGCTACACCTTC.

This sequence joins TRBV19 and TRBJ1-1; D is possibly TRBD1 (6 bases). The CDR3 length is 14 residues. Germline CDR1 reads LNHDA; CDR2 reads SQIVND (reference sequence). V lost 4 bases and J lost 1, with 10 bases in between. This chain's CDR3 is CASSTQGQNTEAFF. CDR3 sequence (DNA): TGTGCCAGTAGTACCCAGGGACAGAACACTGAAGCTTTCTTT. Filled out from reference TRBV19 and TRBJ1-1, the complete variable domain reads DGGITQSPKYLFRKEGQNVTLSCEQNLNHDAMYWYRQDPGQGLRLIYYSQIVNDFQKGDIAEGYSVSREKKESFPLTVTSAQKNPTAFYLCASSTQGQNTEAFFGQGTRLTVV.

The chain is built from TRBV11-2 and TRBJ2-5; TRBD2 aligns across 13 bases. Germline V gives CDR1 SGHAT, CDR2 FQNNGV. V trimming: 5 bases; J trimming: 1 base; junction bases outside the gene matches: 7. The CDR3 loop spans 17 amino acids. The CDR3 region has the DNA TGTGCCAGCAGCACAGGACTAGCGGGAGTGACCCAAGAGACCCAGTACTTC. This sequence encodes CASSTGLAGVTQETQYF.

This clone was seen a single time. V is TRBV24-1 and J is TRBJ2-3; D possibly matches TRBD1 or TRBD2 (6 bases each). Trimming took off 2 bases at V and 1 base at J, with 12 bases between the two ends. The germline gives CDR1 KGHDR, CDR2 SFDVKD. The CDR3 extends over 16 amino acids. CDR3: CATSDSWGAGTDTQYF. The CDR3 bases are TGTGCCACCAGTGATTCTTGGGGGGCAGGCACAGATACGCAGTATTTT.

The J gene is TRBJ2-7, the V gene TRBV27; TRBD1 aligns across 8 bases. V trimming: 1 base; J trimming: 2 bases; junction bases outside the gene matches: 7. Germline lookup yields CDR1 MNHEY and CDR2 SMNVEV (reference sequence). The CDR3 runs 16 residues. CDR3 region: CASSLWGQGAAYEQYF. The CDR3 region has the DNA TGTGCCAGCAGTTTATGGGGGCAGGGGGCTGCCTACGAGCAGTACTTC.

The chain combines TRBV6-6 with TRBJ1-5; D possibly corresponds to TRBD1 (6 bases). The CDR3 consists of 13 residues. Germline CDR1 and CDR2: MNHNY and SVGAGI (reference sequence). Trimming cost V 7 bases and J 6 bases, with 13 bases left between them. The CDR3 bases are TGTGCCAGCAATCTGAGGGGGATTCAGCCCCAGCATTTT. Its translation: CASNLRGIQPQHF.

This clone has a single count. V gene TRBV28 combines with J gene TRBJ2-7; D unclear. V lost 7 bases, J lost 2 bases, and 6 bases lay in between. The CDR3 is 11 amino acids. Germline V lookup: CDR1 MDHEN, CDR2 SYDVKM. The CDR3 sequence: CASITAYEQYF. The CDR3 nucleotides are TGTGCCAGCATAACAGCCTACGAGCAGTACTTC.

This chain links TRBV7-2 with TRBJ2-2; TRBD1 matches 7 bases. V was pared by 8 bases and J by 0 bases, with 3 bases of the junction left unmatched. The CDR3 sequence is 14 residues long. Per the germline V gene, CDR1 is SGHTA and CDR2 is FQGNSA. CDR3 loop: CASETGTNTGELFF. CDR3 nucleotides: TGTGCCAGCGAGACAGGGACGAACACCGGGGAGCTGTTTTTT.

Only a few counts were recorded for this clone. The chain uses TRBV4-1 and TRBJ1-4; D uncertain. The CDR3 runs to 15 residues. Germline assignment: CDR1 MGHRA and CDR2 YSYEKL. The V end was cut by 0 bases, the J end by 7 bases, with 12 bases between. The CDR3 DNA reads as TGCGCCAGCAGCCAAGATAAAGTTTTGGCTGAAAAACTGTTTTTT. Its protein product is CASSQDKVLAEKLFF.

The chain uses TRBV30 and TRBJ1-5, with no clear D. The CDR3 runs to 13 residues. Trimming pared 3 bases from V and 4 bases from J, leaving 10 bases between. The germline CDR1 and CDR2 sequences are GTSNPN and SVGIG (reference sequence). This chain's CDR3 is CAWSPDGNQPQHF. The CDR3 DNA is TGTGCCTGGAGCCCTGACGGAAATCAGCCCCAGCATTTT.

CDR3 sequence reads: CASKPRGEVPDTQYF. The CDR3 DNA sequence: TGTGCCAGTAAGCCCAGGGGTGAGGTCCCAGATACGCAGTATTTT. The chain joins TRBV19 to TRBJ2-3; D is possibly TRBD1 (6 bases). V lost 7 bases and J 4 bases, leaving 18 bases between the germline ends. The CDR3 is 15 amino acids. The germline CDR1 and CDR2 sequences are LNHDA and SQIVND (reference sequence).

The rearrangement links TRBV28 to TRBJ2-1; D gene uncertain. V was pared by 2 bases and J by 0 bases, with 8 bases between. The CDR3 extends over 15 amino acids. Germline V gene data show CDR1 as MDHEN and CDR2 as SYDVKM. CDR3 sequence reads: CASSLAPSSYNEQFF. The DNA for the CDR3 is TGTGCCAGCAGTTTAGCCCCCAGCTCCTACAATGAGCAGTTCTTC.

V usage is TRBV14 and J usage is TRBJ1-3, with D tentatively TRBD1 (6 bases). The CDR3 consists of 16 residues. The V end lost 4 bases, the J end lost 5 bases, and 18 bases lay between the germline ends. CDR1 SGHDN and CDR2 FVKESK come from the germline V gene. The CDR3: CASSRSTGQKRNTIYF. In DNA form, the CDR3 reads TGTGCCAGCAGCCGTAGTACGGGACAAAAGCGAAACACCATATATTTT.